This T cell receptor beta chain is from a study of human T cells and chemical hapten exposure. Points from the study as a whole: No shift was seen in TCRs above 1 in 1000 frequency with DPC sensitization.

The CDR3 has 16 residues. With 4 bases clipped from V and 5 bases from J, the junction kept 4 bases outside the gene matches. The germline V gene encodes CDR1 SEHNR and CDR2 FQNEAQ (reference sequence). Time point given: pre-sensitization, week 0. Documented treatment: therapeutic diphenylcyclopropenone sensitization with weekly scalp DPC. Blood sampling preceded each patch test application. For the library, individual cDNA molecules each received unique molecular identifiers. TCRdb used MiXCR to reprocess the RACE reads, holding one entry per CDR3 protein. The sample has some 250,000 distinct CDR3 sequences, roughly 7.7% seen once; the top ten hold 1.2%. With regard to this clonotype: Its antigen is unidentified.

The starting material was whole blood, obtained in connection with sensitization to the hapten diphenylcyclopropenone (DPC). This chain joins TRBV7-9 and TRBJ2-2; 13 positions agree with TRBD2. This clonotype was sampled from a young man with alopecia areata. Some clones in this sample may be carry-over from other donors' samples. The CDR3 loop reads CASSYGLAGATGELFF. DNA for the CDR3: TGTGCCAGCAGCTACGGACTAGCGGGGGCAACCGGGGAGCTGTTTTTT.